The TCR beta chain under discussion was sequenced for a study of control samples from healthy donors and cancer patients. The table came from immunoSEQ multiplex PCR; TCRdb's copy has only in-frame clones and leaves some out. The sample holds about 130,000 clones; just over 90% are singletons and the top ten take about 1.7%. This clone occurred a few times. Germline values: CDR1 SGHRS, CDR2 YFSETQ. Deletions cut 4 bases from V and 0 bases from J, with 10 bases between. There are 14 residues in the CDR3. The specimen was PBMCs. This receptor was taken from a man aged 45-60 years with head and neck cancer. The chain uses TRBV5-1 and TRBJ1-1, with unresolved D. CDR3 sequence: CASSREPMNTEAFF. DNA for the CDR3: TGCGCCAGCAGCCGGGAGCCCATGAACACTGAAGCTTTCTTT.